The clone carrying this T cell receptor beta chain was counted at least ten times. Its antigen is currently unknown. These data belong to a study of T cells in Graves' hyperthyroidism and ophthalmopathy. Amplified TCR beta CDR3 regions derived from RNA transcripts. TCR CDR3 underwent first-round RT-PCR with the HTBI primer set. TCRdb passed the multiplex PCR reads through MiXCR, listing each CDR3 protein once. The sample has roughly 500,000 distinct CDR3 sequences, roughly 45% seen once. Study results and limitations: Expanded thyroid clonotypes (above 0.001) were mostly also found in blood. Ophthalmopathy onset followed model prediction by a median about 6.5 months.

Diagnoses were established using clinical symptoms, serum thyroxine and TRAb, thyroid ultrasound and orbital computed tomography. The length of the CDR3 is 14 residues. Germline V lookup: CDR1 SGHTA, CDR2 FQGNSA. Trimming cost V 1 base and J 2 bases; bases outside gene matches: 2. Sequencing was carried out using peripheral blood or thyroid tissue (not recorded which). V is TRBV7-2 and J is TRBJ2-7; 7 bases match TRBD2. This clonotype was obtained from an adult woman with Graves' disease, either hyperthyroidism or ophthalmopathy (not recorded which). The CDR3 region is CASSLGGGPYEQYF. CDR3 bases: TGTGCCAGCAGCTTAGGGGGGGGTCCCTACGAGCAGTACTTC.